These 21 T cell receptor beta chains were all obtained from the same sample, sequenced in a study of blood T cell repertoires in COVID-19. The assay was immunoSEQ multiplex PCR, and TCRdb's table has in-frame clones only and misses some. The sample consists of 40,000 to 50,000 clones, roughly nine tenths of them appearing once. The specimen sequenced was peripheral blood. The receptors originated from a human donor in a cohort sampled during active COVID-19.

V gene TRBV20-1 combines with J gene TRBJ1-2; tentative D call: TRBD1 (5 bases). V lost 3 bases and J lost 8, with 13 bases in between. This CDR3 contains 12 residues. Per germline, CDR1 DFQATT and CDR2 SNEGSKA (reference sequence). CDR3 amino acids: CSASGGVGGYTF. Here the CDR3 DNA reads TGCAGTGCTAGTGGGGGGGTTGGCGGCTACACCTTC.

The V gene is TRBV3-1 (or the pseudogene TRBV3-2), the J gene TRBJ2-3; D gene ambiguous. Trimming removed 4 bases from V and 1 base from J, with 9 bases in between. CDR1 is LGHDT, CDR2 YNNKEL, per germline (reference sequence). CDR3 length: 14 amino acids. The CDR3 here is CASSPVLGTDTQYF. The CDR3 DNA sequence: TGTGCCAGCAGCCCCGTCCTCGGCACAGATACGCAGTATTTT.

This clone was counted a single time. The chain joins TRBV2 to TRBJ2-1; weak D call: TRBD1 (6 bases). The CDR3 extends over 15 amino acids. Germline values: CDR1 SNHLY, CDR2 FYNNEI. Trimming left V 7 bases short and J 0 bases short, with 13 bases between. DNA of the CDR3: TGTGCCAGCATGCAGGGGCGGAGCTCCTACAATGAGCAGTTCTTC. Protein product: CASMQGRSSYNEQFF.

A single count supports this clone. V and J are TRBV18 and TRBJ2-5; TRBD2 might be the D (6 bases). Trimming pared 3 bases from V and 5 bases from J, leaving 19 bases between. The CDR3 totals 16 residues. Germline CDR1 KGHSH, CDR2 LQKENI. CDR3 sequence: CASSPSFSGAGETQYF. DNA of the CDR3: TGTGCCAGCTCACCGAGTTTTTCAGGCGCGGGGGAGACCCAGTACTTC. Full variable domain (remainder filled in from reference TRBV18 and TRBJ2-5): NAGVMQNPRHLVRRRGQEARLRCSPMKGHSHVYWYRQLPEEGLKFMVYLQKENIIDESGMPKERFSAEFPKEGPSILRIQQVVRGDSAAYFCASSPSFSGAGETQYFGPGTRLLVL.

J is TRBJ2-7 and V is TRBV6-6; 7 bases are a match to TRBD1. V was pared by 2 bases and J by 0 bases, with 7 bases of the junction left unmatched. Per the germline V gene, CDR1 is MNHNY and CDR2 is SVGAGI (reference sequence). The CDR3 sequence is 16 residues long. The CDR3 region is CASSYLAGGSSYEQYV. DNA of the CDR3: TGTGCCAGCAGTTACCTGGCAGGGGGTTCCTCCTACGAGCAGTACGTC.

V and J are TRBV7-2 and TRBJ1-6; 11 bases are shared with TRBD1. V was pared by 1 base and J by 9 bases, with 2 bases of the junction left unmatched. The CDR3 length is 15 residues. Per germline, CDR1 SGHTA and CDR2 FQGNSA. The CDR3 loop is CASSLVGQGASPLHF. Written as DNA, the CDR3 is TGTGCCAGCAGCTTAGTTGGACAGGGGGCTTCACCCCTCCACTTT.

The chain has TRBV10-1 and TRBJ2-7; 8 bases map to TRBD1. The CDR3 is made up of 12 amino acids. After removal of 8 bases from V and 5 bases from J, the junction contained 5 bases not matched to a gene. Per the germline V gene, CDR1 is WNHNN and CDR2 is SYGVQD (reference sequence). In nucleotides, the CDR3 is TGCGCCAGCGGCAGGGGGCTTCACGAGCAGTACTTC. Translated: CASGRGLHEQYF.

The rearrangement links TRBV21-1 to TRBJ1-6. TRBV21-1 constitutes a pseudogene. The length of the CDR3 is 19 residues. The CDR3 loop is CASTPLGGESSSYNSPLHF. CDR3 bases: TGTGCCAGCACCCCTCTGGGAGGGGAATCGAGCTCCTATAATTCACCCCTCCACTTT.

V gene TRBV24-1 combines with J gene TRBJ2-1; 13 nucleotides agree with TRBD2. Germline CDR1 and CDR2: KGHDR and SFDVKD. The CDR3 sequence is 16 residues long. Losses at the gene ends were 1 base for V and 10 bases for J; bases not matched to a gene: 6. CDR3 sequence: CATSDFGLAGDGEQFF. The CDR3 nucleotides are TGTGCCACCAGTGATTTTGGACTAGCGGGGGACGGGGAGCAGTTCTTC.

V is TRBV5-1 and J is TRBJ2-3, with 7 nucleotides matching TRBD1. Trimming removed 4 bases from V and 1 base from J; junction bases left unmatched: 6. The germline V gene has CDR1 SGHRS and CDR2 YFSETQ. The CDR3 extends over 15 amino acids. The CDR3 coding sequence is TGCGCCAGCAGCACCACAGGGGTCGGCACAGATACGCAGTATTTT. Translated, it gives CASSTTGVGTDTQYF. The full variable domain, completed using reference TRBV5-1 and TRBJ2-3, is KAGVTQTPRYLIKTRGQQVTLSCSPISGHRSVSWYQQTPGQGLQFLFEYFSETQRNKGNFPGRFSGRQFSNSRSEMNVSTLELGDSALYLCASSTTGVGTDTQYFGPGTRLTVL.

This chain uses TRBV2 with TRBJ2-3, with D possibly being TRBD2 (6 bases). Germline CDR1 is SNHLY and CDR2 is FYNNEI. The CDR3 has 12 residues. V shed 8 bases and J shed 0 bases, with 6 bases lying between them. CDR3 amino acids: CASGGSTDTQYF. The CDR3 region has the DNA TGTGCCAGCGGGGGGAGCACAGATACGCAGTATTTT.

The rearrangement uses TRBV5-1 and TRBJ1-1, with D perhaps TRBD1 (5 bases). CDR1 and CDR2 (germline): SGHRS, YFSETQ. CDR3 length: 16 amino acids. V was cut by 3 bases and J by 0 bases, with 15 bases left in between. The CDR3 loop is CASSSNSRQMNTEAFF. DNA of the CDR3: TGCGCCAGCAGCTCCAACTCTAGACAGATGAACACTGAAGCTTTCTTT. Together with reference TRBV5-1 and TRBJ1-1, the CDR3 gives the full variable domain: KAGVTQTPRYLIKTRGQQVTLSCSPISGHRSVSWYQQTPGQGLQFLFEYFSETQRNKGNFPGRFSGRQFSNSRSEMNVSTLELGDSALYLCASSSNSRQMNTEAFFGQGTRLTVV.

The CDR3: CASSWGGQAKTGYTF. CDR3 coding DNA: TGTGCCAGCAGTTGGGGGGGACAGGCGAAGACTGGCTACACCTTC. The rearrangement links TRBV27 to TRBJ1-2, with 8 bases matching TRBD1. The CDR3 is 15 residues long. Germline V gives CDR1 MNHEY, CDR2 SMNVEV (reference sequence). The V and J ends lost 4 bases and 7 bases, in that order; junction bases with no gene match: 11.

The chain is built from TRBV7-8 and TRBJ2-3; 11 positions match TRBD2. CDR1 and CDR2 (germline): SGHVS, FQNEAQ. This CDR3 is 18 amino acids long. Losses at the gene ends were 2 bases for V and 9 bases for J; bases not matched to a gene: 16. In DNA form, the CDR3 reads TGTGCCAGCAGCTTAATATCTTTAACTAGCGGGAGTCGAAGGACGCAGTATTTT. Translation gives CASSLISLTSGSRRTQYF. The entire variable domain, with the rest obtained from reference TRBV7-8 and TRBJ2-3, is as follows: GAGVSQSPRYKVAKRGQDVALRCDPISGHVSLFWYQQALGQGPEFLTYFQNEAQLDKSGLPSDRFFAERPEGSVSTLKIQRTQQEDSAVYLCASSLISLTSGSRRTQYFGPGTRLTVL.

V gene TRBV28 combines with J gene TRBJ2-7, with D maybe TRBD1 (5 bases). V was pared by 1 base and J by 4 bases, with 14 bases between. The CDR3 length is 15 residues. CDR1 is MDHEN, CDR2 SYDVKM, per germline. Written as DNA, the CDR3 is TGTGCCAGCAGTTTATCCGGACACACGGCGTACGAGCAGTACTTC. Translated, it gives CASSLSGHTAYEQYF.

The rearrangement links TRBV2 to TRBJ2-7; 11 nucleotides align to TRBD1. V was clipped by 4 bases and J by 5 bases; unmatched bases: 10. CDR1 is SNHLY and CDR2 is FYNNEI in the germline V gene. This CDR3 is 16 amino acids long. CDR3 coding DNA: TGTGCCAGCAGTGCCCGGACAGGGGGCCTCAGTAACGAGCAGTACTTC. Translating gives CASSARTGGLSNEQYF. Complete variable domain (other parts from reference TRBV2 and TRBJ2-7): EPEVTQTPSHQVTQMGQEVILRCVPISNHLYFYWYRQILGQKVEFLVSFYNNEISEKSEIFDDQFSVERPDGSNFTLKIRSTKLEDSAMYFCASSARTGGLSNEQYFGPGTRLTVT.

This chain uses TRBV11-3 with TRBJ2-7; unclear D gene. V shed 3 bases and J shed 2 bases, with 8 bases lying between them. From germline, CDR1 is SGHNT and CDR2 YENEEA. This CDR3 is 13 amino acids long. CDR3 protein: CASSFRGPYEQYV. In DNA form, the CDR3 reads TGTGCCAGCAGCTTCCGAGGTCCCTACGAGCAGTACGTC.

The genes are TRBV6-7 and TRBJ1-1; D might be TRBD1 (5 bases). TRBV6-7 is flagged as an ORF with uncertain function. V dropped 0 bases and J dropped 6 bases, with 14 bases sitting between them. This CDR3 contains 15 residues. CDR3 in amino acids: CASSYSGQGKAEAFF. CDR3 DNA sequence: TGTGCCAGCAGTTACTCGGGGCAGGGTAAGGCTGAAGCTTTCTTT.

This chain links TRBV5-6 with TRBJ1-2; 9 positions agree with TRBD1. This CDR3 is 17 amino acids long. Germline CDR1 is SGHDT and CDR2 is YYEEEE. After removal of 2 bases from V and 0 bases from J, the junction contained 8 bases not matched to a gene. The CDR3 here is CASSFRDRAPSNYGYTF. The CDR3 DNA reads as TGTGCCAGCAGCTTCCGGGACAGGGCCCCTTCTAACTATGGCTACACCTTC. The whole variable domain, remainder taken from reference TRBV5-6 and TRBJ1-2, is DAGVTQSPTHLIKTRGQQVTLRCSPKSGHDTVSWYQQALGQGPQFIFQYYEEEERQRGNFPDRFSGHQFPNYSSELNVNALLLGDSALYLCASSFRDRAPSNYGYTFGSGTRLTVV.

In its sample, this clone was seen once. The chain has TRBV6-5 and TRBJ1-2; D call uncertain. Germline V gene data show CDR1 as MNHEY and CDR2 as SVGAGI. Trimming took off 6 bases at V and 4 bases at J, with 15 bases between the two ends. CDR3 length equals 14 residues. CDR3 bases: TGTGCCAGCAGGGAGAGGCCCCAGAGCTATGGCTACACCTTC. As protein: CASRERPQSYGYTF.

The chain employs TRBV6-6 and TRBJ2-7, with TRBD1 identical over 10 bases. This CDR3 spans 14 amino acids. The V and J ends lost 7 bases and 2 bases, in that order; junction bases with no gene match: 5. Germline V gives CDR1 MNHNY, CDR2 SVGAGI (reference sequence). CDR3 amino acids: CASTNGQGAYEQYF. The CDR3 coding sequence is TGTGCCAGCACTAACGGACAGGGGGCCTACGAGCAGTACTTC.